This T cell receptor (beta chain) was captured by sequencing in a study of vaccination effects on CD4 cells after COVID-19. Culture proceeded for approximately 9 days, and CD4+ T cells were then isolated. The infection with SARS-CoV-2 (confirmed by PCR) occurred in this person between March and December 2020. Vaccination of participants consisted of two doses of either the BNT162b2 or mRNA-1273 vaccine. A note on this clone: Its specificity is not known.

Per the germline V gene, CDR1 is SGHAT and CDR2 is FQDESV (reference sequence). The CDR3 runs 15 residues. V was shortened by 1 base and J by 2 bases, with 12 bases between the two germline ends. The data were produced by immunoSEQ multiplex PCR, yet TCRdb's version contains in-frame clones alone and is incomplete. The table includes roughly 46,000 clones, 65% to 75% detected once. This receptor was identified in a human donor who had a prior SARS-CoV-2 infection. Source: CD4+ T cells from PBMCs cultured without peptide, taken after COVID-19 vaccination. The chain links TRBV11-1 to TRBJ2-7, with D maybe TRBD2 (5 bases). The CDR3 reads CASSLGGSGTYEQYF. The CDR3 nucleotides are TGTGCCAGCAGCTTAGGAGGGTCCGGGACCTACGAGCAGTACTTC.